Below, 26 T cell receptor beta chains from the same sample are listed, as sequenced in a study of CD8+ T cells in alopecia areata. Treatment meaning: oral pan-JAK inhibitor, 5-10 mg twice daily. Sequencing templates came from extracted RNA that was reverse transcribed into cDNA. TCRdb's table, derived via immunoSEQ multiplex PCR, lists solely in-frame clones and lacks some. The sample lists tens of thousands of clones, roughly 28% seen once, with about 16% in the top ten. The source material was CD8+ T cells sorted from blood, sampled at week 4, from a patient treated with tofacitinib. The receptors were sampled from a human donor with alopecia areata.

This clone was seen only a few times. This rearrangement joins TRBV29-1 to TRBJ2-7; 16 bases agree with TRBD2. Losses at the gene ends were 2 bases for V and 3 bases for J; bases not matched to a gene: 16. There are 20 residues in the CDR3. Germline CDR1 and CDR2: SQVTM and ANQGSEA. CDR3 residues: CSVESKTGTSGRGLDYEQYF. The DNA of the CDR3 is TGCAGCGTTGAATCAAAAACCGGGACTAGCGGGAGGGGCCTCGACTACGAGCAGTACTTC.

This clone was recorded a few times. The chain is built from TRBV9 and TRBJ2-1; tentatively, D is TRBD2 (6 bases). CDR3 size: 14 residues. The V end was cut by 4 bases, the J end by 5 bases, with 13 bases between. Germline CDR1 and CDR2: SGDLS and YYNGEE. Here the CDR3 DNA reads TGTGCCAGCAGCCCCGGGCGGGGAGACAATGAGCAGTTCTTC. The encoded protein is CASSPGRGDNEQFF.

This clone was detected ten times or more. The chain carries TRBV5-5 and TRBJ2-3; D remains ambiguous. This CDR3 has 14 residues. CDR1 and CDR2 from the germline V gene are SGHKS and YYEKEE (reference sequence). Trimming took 4 bases from V and 1 from J, leaving 10 bases between them. The CDR3 spells CASSPRSGTDTQYF. The CDR3 DNA reads as TGTGCCAGCAGCCCTCGGTCGGGCACAGATACGCAGTATTTT.

The gene calls are TRBV29-1 and TRBJ1-2; unclear D gene. CDR1 is SQVTM, CDR2 ANQGSEA, per germline. The CDR3 totals 14 residues. CDR3 in DNA: TGCAGTGTGCTTGGAGTTCTAACTAACTATGGCTACACCTTC. Translated: CSVLGVLTNYGYTF.

The chain uses TRBV7-9 and TRBJ2-7; 10 nucleotides line up with TRBD1. J gave up 6 bases and V 3 bases, and 5 bases lay outside the gene matches. The CDR3 is made up of 14 amino acids. Looked up from germline, CDR1 is SEHNR and CDR2 is FQNEAQ (reference sequence). CDR3 coding DNA: TGTGCCAGCAGCTTCACGACAGGGGGCGGCGAGCAGTACTTC. This codes for CASSFTTGGGEQYF.

This clone was counted between two and nine times. The chain has TRBV30 and TRBJ2-7; 7 bases fit TRBD1. The CDR3 length is 14 residues. Germline trimming cut 0 bases from V and 1 base from J; bases unmatched to any gene: 3. Germline values: CDR1 GTSNPN, CDR2 SVGIG (reference sequence). The CDR3: CAWSVATGSYEQYF. In DNA, the CDR3 is TGTGCCTGGAGTGTAGCGACAGGGTCCTACGAGCAGTACTTC.

This clone has more than one count but fewer than ten. The rearrangement links TRBV4-1 to TRBJ2-1, with a weak D call TRBD2 (6 bases). The V end was cut by 3 bases, the J end by 6 bases, with 12 bases between. The germline V gene has CDR1 MGHRA and CDR2 YSYEKL. The CDR3 contains 14 residues. CDR3 sequence reads: CASSHPGTSNEQFF. As DNA, the CDR3 is TGCGCCAGCAGCCACCCCGGGACTTCCAATGAGCAGTTCTTC.

By share, this clone ranks as medium-sized. V is TRBV28 and J is TRBJ2-7; no definite D call. V was pared by 2 bases and J by 3 bases, with 5 bases between. This CDR3 comprises 12 residues. CDR1 and CDR2 from the germline V gene are MDHEN and SYDVKM. CDR3 sequence reads: CASSLRRYEQYF. Written as DNA, the CDR3 is TGTGCCAGCAGTTTAAGGCGCTACGAGCAGTACTTC.

This clone has just a few counts. The chain has TRBV7-8 and TRBJ2-5, with TRBD1 matching over 7 bases. Unmatched junction bases numbered 16, after V lost 5 bases and J lost 4 bases. The CDR3 is 17 amino acids. CDR1 is SGHVS, CDR2 FQNEAQ, per germline. The CDR3 region is CASSVGILPGQRETQYF. The CDR3 nucleotides read TGTGCCAGCAGCGTAGGGATACTCCCGGGACAGCGAGAGACCCAGTACTTC. Looking up the rest from reference TRBV7-8 and TRBJ2-5 gives the full variable domain: GAGVSQSPRYKVAKRGQDVALRCDPISGHVSLFWYQQALGQGPEFLTYFQNEAQLDKSGLPSDRFFAERPEGSVSTLKIQRTQQEDSAVYLCASSVGILPGQRETQYFGPGTRLLVL.

The CDR3 sequence: CASSDNFSGARGYTF. Here the CDR3 DNA reads TGCGCCAGCAGTGACAATTTCTCGGGAGCTAGGGGCTACACCTTC. The gene calls are TRBV5-1 and TRBJ1-2; no clear D gene. Trimming shortened V by 5 bases and J by 8 bases, and 22 bases separated the two germline ends. CDR1 SGHRS and CDR2 YFSETQ come from the germline V gene. CDR3 length: 15 amino acids.

The rearrangement links TRBV7-2 to TRBJ1-1, with D tentatively TRBD1 (5 bases). Germline CDR1 SGHTA, CDR2 FQGNSA. V dropped 3 bases and J dropped 5 bases, with 10 bases sitting between them. The CDR3 has 13 residues. CDR3 amino acids: CASSLGGVTEAFF. CDR3 DNA sequence: TGTGCCAGCAGCTTGGGAGGGGTTACTGAAGCTTTCTTT.

A few counts support this clone. The genes are TRBV2 and TRBJ2-5; 9 positions match TRBD1. There are 14 residues in the CDR3. With 6 bases clipped from V and 4 bases from J, the junction kept 6 bases outside the gene matches. In germline, CDR1 is SNHLY, CDR2 FYNNEI. CDR3 sequence: CASRPTGGGETQYF. The DNA for the CDR3 is TGTGCCAGCAGGCCTACAGGGGGCGGAGAGACCCAGTACTTC.

V and J are TRBV2 and TRBJ1-5, with TRBD1 matching 9 bases. After removal of 6 bases from V and 3 bases from J, the junction contained 15 bases not matched to a gene. There are 18 residues in the CDR3. Germline CDR1 SNHLY, CDR2 FYNNEI. The CDR3 here is CASSPSGQGSRSNQPQHF. The CDR3 DNA reads TGTGCCAGCAGCCCTTCGGGACAGGGCTCTAGATCCAATCAGCCCCAGCATTTT.

The chain joins TRBV30 to TRBJ1-2, with D possibly TRBD1 on 6 matching bases. The CDR3 has 13 amino acids. Germline V lookup: CDR1 GTSNPN, CDR2 SVGIG (reference sequence). With 0 bases removed from V and 6 bases from J, the gap between germline ends came to 11 bases. The CDR3 reads CAWSVGKGDGYTF. The CDR3 DNA is TGTGCCTGGAGTGTAGGAAAGGGGGATGGCTACACCTTC.

In its sample, this clone was seen a few times. This chain joins TRBV29-1 and TRBJ1-2; no firm D call. Germline CDR1 SQVTM, CDR2 ANQGSEA. V shed 7 bases and J shed 7 bases, with 13 bases lying between them. This CDR3 has 11 residues. The CDR3 sequence: CSGEGIGGYTF. The CDR3 DNA is TGCAGCGGGGAAGGGATCGGTGGCTACACCTTC. The full variable domain, rest sourced from reference TRBV29-1 and TRBJ1-2, is SAVISQKPSRDICQRGTSLTIQCQVDSQVTMMFWYRQQPGQSLTLIATANQGSEATYESGFVIDKFPISRPNLTFSTLTVSNMSPEDSSIYLCSGEGIGGYTFGSGTRLTVV.

This rearrangement joins TRBV20-1 to TRBJ1-5, with D uncertain. V dropped 7 bases and J dropped 5 bases, with 6 bases sitting between them. Germline V gene data show CDR1 as DFQATT and CDR2 as SNEGSKA (reference sequence). The CDR3 sequence is 10 residues long. The CDR3 spells CSGHYQPQHF. As DNA, the CDR3 is TGCAGTGGCCACTATCAGCCCCAGCATTTT.

The rearrangement uses TRBV9 and TRBJ2-1, with D possibly called TRBD1 or TRBD2 (6 bases each). The germline V gene has CDR1 SGDLS and CDR2 YYNGEE. The CDR3 runs 15 residues. The V end lost 6 bases, the J end lost 8 bases, and 21 bases lay between the germline ends. CDR3 region: CASTLDGGLKYEQFF. In DNA, the CDR3 is TGTGCCAGCACCTTAGACGGGGGCTTAAAGTATGAGCAGTTCTTC.

The chain is built from TRBV11-2 and TRBJ2-2; D gene uncertain. V was trimmed by 2 bases and J by 4 bases, leaving 14 bases between them. The CDR3 totals 16 residues. Germline V lookup: CDR1 SGHAT, CDR2 FQNNGV. CDR3 loop: CASSLRHQPSTGELFF. DNA of the CDR3: TGTGCCAGCAGCTTAAGACACCAACCCTCCACCGGGGAGCTGTTTTTT.

This clone was seen a handful of times. The genes are TRBV29-1 and TRBJ1-2, with D maybe TRBD1 (5 bases). From germline, CDR1 is SQVTM and CDR2 ANQGSEA. Trimming took off 5 bases at V and 4 bases at J, with 20 bases between the two ends. CDR3 length: 15 amino acids. The CDR3 sequence: CSVQQLKDRFYGYTF. CDR3 coding DNA: TGCAGCGTTCAACAGTTGAAAGACAGATTCTATGGCTACACCTTC.

CDR3 amino acids: CASSFLRDTQYF. In DNA form, the CDR3 reads TGTGCCAGCAGCTTCCTTCGGGATACGCAGTATTTT. The chain employs TRBV7-8 and TRBJ2-3; unclear D gene. The germline CDR1 and CDR2 sequences are SGHVS and FQNEAQ. Trimming took 3 bases from V and 6 from J, leaving 7 bases between them. The CDR3 is 12 residues long.

This clone was picked up a small number of times. CDR3 region: CSVEGGEIGQPQHF. CDR3 DNA: TGCAGCGTTGAAGGTGGGGAGATCGGGCAGCCCCAGCATTTT. The chain couples TRBV29-1 to TRBJ1-5; D unclear. CDR3 length: 14 residues. Looked up from germline, CDR1 is SQVTM and CDR2 is ANQGSEA. The V and J ends lost 1 base and 7 bases respectively, with 14 bases between them.

The CDR3 spells CSARNYSNQPQHF. CDR3 DNA sequence: TGCAGCGCTAGAAACTATAGCAATCAGCCCCAGCATTTT. The chain is built from TRBV29-1 and TRBJ1-5; no reliable D call. Germline-derived CDR1 and CDR2 are SQVTM and ANQGSEA. The CDR3 is 13 residues long. The V gene lost 7 bases and the J gene lost 0 bases, with 10 bases spanning the gap.

This clone came up many times. V is TRBV2 and J is TRBJ2-3, with D perhaps matching TRBD2 (6 bases). CDR3 size: 17 residues. The V end was cut by 4 bases, the J end by 0 bases, with 17 bases between. The germline V gene has CDR1 SNHLY and CDR2 FYNNEI. The CDR3 sequence is CASSVDYLNPSTDTQYF. The CDR3 nucleotides are TGTGCCAGCAGTGTGGACTACCTCAACCCTAGCACAGATACGCAGTATTTT.

The genes are TRBV9 and TRBJ2-5, with unresolved D. CDR1 is SGDLS, CDR2 YYNGEE, per germline. The CDR3 has 15 residues. Trimming cost V 0 bases and J 1 base, with 10 bases left between them. DNA for the CDR3: TGTGCCAGCAGCGTAGGACTCCTCAGCCAAGAGACCCAGTACTTC. Protein sequence: CASSVGLLSQETQYF.

The genes are TRBV29-1 and TRBJ2-7, with 10 bases matching TRBD1. This CDR3 comprises 13 residues. Germline V gene data show CDR1 as SQVTM and CDR2 as ANQGSEA. Trimming cost V 4 bases and J 4 bases; bases outside gene matches: 4. The CDR3 sequence is CSVVGQGRYEQYF. In DNA, the CDR3 is TGCAGCGTTGTGGGACAGGGGAGGTACGAGCAGTACTTC.

This clone has more than one count but fewer than ten. The chain carries TRBV29-1 and TRBJ2-1; TRBD2 might be the D (7 bases). Trimming removed 4 bases from V and 9 bases from J, with 13 bases in between. CDR3 length equals 12 residues. Germline CDR1 SQVTM, CDR2 ANQGSEA. CDR3 sequence reads: CSVGGGGSEQFF. The CDR3 DNA is TGCAGCGTTGGTGGGGGGGGCAGTGAGCAGTTCTTC.